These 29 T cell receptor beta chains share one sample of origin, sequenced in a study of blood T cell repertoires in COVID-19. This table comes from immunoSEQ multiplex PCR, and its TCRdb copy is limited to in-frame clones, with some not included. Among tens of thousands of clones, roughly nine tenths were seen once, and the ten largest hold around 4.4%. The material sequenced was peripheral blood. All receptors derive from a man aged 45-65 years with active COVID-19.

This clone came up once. CDR3 sequence: CASTPRAPNTGELFF. The CDR3, as DNA: TGTGCCAGCACCCCCAGGGCGCCGAACACCGGGGAGCTGTTTTTT. The V gene is TRBV7-6, the J gene TRBJ2-2; D may be TRBD1 (5 bases). CDR1 and CDR2 from the germline V gene are SGHVS and FNYEAQ. CDR3 length: 15 amino acids. V gave up 7 bases and J gave up 0 bases, with 12 bases separating them.

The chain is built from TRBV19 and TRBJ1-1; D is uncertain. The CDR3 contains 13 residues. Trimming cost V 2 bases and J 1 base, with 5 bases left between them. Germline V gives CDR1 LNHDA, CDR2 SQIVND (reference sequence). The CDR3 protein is CASSITGNTEAFF. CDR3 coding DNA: TGTGCCAGTAGTATAACGGGGAACACTGAAGCTTTCTTT.

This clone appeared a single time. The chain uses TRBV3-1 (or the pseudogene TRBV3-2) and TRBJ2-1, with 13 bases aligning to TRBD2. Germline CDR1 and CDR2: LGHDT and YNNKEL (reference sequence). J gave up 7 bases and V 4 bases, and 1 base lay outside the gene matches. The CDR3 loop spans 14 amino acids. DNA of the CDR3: TGTGCCAGCAGCCTGGGACTAGCGGGAAATGAGCAGTTCTTC. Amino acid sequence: CASSLGLAGNEQFF.

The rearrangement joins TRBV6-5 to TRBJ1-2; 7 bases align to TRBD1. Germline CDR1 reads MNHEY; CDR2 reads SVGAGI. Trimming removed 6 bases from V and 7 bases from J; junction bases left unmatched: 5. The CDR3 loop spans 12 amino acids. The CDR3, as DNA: TGTGCCAGCAGGCCACAGGGGCGTGGCTACACCTTC. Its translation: CASRPQGRGYTF.

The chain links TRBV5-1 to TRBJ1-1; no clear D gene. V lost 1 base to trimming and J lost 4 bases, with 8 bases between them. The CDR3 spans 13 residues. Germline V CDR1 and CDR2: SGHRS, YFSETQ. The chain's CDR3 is CASSLLVSTEAFF. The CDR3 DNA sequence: TGCGCCAGCAGCTTGCTAGTGTCCACTGAAGCTTTCTTT.

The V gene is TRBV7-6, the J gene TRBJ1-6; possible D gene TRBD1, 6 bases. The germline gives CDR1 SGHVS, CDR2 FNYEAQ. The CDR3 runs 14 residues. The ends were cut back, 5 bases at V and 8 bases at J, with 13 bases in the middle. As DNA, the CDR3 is TGTGCCAGCAGCACAAGACAGGCCGATTCACCCCTCCACTTT. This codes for CASSTRQADSPLHF.

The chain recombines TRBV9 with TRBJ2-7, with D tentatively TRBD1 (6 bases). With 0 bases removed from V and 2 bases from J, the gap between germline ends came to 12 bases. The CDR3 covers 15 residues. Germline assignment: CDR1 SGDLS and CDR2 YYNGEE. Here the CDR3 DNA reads TGTGCCAGCAGCGTAGGACAGGTTGGACCCTACGAGCAGTACTTC. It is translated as CASSVGQVGPYEQYF. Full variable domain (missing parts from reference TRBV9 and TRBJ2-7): DSGVTQTPKHLITATGQRVTLRCSPRSGDLSVYWYQQSLDQGLQFLIQYYNGEERAKGNILERFSAQQFPDLHSELNLSSLELGDSALYFCASSVGQVGPYEQYFGPGTRLTVT.

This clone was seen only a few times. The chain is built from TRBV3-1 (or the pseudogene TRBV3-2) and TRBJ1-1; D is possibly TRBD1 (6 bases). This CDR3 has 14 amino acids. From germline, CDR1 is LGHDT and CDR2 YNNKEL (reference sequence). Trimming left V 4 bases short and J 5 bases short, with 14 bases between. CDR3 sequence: CASSPQGEGTEAFF. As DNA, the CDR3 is TGTGCCAGCAGCCCACAGGGAGAAGGGACTGAAGCTTTCTTT.

CDR3 in amino acids: CASSAVGGLRTGDYGYTF. The CDR3 bases are TGTGCCAGCAGCGCCGTAGGGGGTCTCCGGACAGGGGACTATGGCTACACCTTC. The V gene is TRBV9, the J gene TRBJ1-2; 9 bases match TRBD1. V gave up 3 bases and J gave up 3 bases; unmatched junction bases: 15. The CDR3 has 18 amino acids. CDR1 is SGDLS, CDR2 YYNGEE, per germline.

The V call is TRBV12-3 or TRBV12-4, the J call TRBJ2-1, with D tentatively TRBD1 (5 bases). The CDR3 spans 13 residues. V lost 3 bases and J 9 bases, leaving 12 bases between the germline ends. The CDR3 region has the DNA TGTGCCAGCAGTTTGGAGACAGAGGTTGAGCAGTTCTTC. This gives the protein CASSLETEVEQFF.

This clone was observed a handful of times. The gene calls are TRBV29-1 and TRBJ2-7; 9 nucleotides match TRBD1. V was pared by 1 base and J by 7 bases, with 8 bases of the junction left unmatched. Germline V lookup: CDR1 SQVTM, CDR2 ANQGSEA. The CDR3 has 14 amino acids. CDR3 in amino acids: CSVEGQGVTREQYF. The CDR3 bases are TGCAGCGTTGAAGGACAGGGGGTGACGAGGGAGCAGTACTTC.

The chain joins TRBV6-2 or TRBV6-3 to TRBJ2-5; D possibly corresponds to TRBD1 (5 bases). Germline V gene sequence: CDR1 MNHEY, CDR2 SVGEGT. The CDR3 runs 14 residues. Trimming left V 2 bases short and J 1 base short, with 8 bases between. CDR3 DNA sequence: TGTGCCAGCAGTTACAGGCAGGGCCAAGAGACCCAGTACTTC. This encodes CASSYRQGQETQYF.

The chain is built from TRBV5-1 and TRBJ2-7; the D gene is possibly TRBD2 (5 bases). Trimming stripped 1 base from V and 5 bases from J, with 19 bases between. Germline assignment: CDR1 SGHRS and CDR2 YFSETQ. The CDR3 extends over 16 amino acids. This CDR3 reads CASSLSAPGGWNEQYF. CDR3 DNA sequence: TGCGCCAGCAGCTTGAGTGCCCCAGGCGGGTGGAACGAGCAGTACTTC.

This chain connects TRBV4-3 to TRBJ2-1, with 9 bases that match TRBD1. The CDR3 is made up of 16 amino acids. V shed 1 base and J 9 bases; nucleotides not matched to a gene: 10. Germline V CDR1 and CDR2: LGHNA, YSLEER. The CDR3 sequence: CASSQGGGQGGSEQFF. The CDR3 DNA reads TGCGCCAGCAGCCAAGGCGGGGGACAGGGAGGCAGTGAGCAGTTCTTC.

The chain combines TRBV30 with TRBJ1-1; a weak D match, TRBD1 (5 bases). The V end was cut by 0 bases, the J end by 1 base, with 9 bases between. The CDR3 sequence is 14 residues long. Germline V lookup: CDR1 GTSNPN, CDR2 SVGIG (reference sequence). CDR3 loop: CAWSVDRRNTEAFF. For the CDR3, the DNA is TGTGCCTGGAGTGTAGACAGAAGGAACACTGAAGCTTTCTTT.

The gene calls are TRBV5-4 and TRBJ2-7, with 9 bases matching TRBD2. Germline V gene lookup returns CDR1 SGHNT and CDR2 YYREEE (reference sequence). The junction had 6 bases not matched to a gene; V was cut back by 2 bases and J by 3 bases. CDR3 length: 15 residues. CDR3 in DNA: TGTGCCAGCAGCTTAGGAACTAGCGGGCTCTACGAGCAGTACTTC. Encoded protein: CASSLGTSGLYEQYF.

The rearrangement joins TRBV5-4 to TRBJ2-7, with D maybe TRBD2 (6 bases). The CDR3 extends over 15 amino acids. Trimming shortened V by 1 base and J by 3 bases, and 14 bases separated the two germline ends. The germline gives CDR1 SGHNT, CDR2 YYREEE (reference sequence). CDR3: CASSLSVAENYEQYF. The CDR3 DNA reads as TGTGCCAGCAGCTTGTCGGTAGCGGAGAACTACGAGCAGTACTTC.

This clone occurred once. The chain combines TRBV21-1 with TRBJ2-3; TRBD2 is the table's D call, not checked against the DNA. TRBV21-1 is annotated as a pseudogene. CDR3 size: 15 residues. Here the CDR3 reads CASSCDGGDTDTQYF. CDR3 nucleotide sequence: TGTGCCAGCAGCTGTGATGGAGGAGACACAGATACGCAGTATTTT.

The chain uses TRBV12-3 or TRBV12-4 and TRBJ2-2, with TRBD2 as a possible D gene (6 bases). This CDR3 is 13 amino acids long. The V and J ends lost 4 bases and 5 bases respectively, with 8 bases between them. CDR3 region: CASSSRGTGELFF. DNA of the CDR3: TGTGCCAGCAGTTCCCGGGGGACCGGGGAGCTGTTTTTT.

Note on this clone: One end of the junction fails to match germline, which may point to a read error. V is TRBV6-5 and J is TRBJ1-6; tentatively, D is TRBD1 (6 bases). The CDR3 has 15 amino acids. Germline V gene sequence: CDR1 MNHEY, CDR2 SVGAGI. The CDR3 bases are TGTGCCAGTAGTTCCGGGACAAAAACGAGTTCACCCCTCCACTTT. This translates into CASSSGTKTSSPLHF.

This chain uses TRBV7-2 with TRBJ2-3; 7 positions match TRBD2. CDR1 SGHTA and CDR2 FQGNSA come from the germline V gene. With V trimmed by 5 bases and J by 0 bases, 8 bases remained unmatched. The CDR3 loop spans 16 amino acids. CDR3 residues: CASSPRLADSTDTQYF. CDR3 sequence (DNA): TGTGCCAGCAGCCCCCGGCTAGCGGATAGCACAGATACGCAGTATTTT.

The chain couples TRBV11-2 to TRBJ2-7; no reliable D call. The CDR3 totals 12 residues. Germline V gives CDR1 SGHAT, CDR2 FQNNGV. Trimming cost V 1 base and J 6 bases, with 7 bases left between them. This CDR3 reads CASSLGSVEQYF. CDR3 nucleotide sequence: TGTGCCAGCAGCTTAGGCTCAGTCGAGCAGTACTTC.

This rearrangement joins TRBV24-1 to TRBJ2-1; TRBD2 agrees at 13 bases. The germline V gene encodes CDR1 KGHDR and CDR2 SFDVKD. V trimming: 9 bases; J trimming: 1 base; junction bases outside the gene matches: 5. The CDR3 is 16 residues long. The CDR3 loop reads CATRTSGSRSYNEQFF. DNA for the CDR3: TGTGCCACCCGGACTAGCGGGAGCAGATCCTACAATGAGCAGTTCTTC.

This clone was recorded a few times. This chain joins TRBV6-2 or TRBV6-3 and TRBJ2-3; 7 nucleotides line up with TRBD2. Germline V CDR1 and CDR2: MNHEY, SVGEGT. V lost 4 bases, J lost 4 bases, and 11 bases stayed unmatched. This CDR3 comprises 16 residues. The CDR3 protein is CASSSHPLANSDTQYF. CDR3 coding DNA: TGTGCCAGCAGTTCCCACCCACTAGCGAACTCAGATACGCAGTATTTT.

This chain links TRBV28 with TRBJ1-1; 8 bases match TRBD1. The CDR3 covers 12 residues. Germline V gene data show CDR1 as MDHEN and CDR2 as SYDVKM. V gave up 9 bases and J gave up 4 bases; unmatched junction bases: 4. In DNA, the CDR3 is TGTGCCAGTTCAGGGGGCTCCACTGAAGCTTTCTTT. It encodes CASSGGSTEAFF.

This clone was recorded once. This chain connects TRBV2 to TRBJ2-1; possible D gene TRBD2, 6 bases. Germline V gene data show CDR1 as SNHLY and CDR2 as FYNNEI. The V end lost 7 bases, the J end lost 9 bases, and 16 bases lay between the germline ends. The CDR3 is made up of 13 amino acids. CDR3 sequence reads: CASTPLALGEQFF. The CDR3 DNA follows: TGTGCCAGCACTCCTCTAGCGTTAGGTGAGCAGTTCTTC.

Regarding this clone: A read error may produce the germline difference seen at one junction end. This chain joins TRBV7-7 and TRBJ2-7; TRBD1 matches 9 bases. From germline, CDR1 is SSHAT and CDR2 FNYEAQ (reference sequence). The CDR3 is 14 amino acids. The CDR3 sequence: CASSLGTGSYEQYF. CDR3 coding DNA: TGTGCTAGCAGCTTAGGGACAGGGTCCTACGAGCAGTACTTC.

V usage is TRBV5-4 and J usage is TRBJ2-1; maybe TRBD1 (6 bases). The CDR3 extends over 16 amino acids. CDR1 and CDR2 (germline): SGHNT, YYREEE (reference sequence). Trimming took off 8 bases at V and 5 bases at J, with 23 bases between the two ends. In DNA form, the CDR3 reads TGTGCCAGTAAAACCCCTCGCCCAGGGGACGACAATGAGCAGTTCTTC. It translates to CASKTPRPGDDNEQFF.

The CDR3 reads CASSLSRGQGYGYTF. Here the CDR3 DNA reads TGTGCCAGCAGTTTATCGAGGGGACAGGGGTATGGCTACACCTTC. J is TRBJ1-2 and V is TRBV27, with 10 bases matching TRBD1. Germline CDR1 is MNHEY and CDR2 is SMNVEV (reference sequence). V lost 0 bases to trimming and J lost 5 bases; unmatched junction nucleotides: 3. This CDR3 is built from 15 residues.